A selection of T cell receptor beta chains follows, all from one sample in a study of molecular identifiers for immune sequencing clone quantification. TCRdb independently ran MiXCR on the PCR reads; one entry per CDR3 protein. The sample shows around 320,000 distinct CDR3 sequences, about a quarter of them seen only once. The sample taken for sequencing was naive CD8+ T cells from blood, with Jurkat cell RNA spiked in. The receptors here all came from a human donor in good health. Some libraries in this study had Jurkat cell RNA spiked in. The CDR3 runs from the conserved cysteine through the conserved F or W. The D gene is left open where the match is weak. Some rows mark clone size as missing; the rest say once, few, many or name a class of expanded clone.

clone size | J gene | D gene | V gene | CDR3 protein | CDR3 DNA
- | TRBJ1-1 | TRBD1 | TRBV20-1 | CSADRDRVGTEAFF | TGCAGTGCGGACCGGGACAGGGTAGGGACTGAAGCTTTCTTT
- | TRBJ2-7 | - | TRBV20-1 | CSARGIGADRSYEQYF | TGCAGTGCTAGGGGGATAGGAGCTGACAGATCCTACGAGCAGTACTTC
- | TRBJ2-7 | - | TRBV6-2/TRBV6-3 | CASSYSQRVGYEQYF | TGTGCCAGCAGTTACTCCCAGAGGGTCGGGTACGAGCAGTACTTC
few | TRBJ1-4 | - | TRBV19 | CASSIDRQVEEKLFF | TGTGCCAGTAGTATTGATCGACAGGTCGAAGAAAAACTGTTTTTT
many | TRBJ2-7 | - | TRBV14 | CASSQTGTQVEQYF | TGTGCCAGCAGCCAAACCGGGACCCAGGTCGAGCAGTACTTC
many | TRBJ2-7 | TRBD2 | TRBV29-1 | CSVDFTSGSVYEQYF | TGCAGCGTTGATTTCACTAGCGGGAGTGTGTACGAGCAGTACTTC
many | TRBJ2-3 | TRBD1 | TRBV29-1 | CSVEDRRGRSTDTQYF | TGCAGCGTTGAAGATCGCAGGGGGAGAAGCACAGATACGCAGTATTTT
- | TRBJ1-4 | TRBD1 | TRBV15 | CAISRVKGAGEKLFF | TGTGCCATCAGCAGAGTCAAGGGGGCGGGCGAAAAACTGTTTTTT
many | TRBJ2-3 | - | TRBV7-2 | CASSLVWNTGPRTDTQYF | TGTGCCAGCAGCTTAGTATGGAACACAGGGCCACGCACAGATACGCAGTATTTT
many | TRBJ2-7 | - | TRBV29-1 | CSVQGPSYEQYF | TGCAGCGTGCAGGGCCCATCCTACGAGCAGTACTTC
many | TRBJ1-3 | - | TRBV20-1 | CSARADSGNTIYF | TGCAGTGCTAGAGCAGACTCTGGAAACACCATATATTTT
many | TRBJ2-7 | - | TRBV7-2 | CASSLWGRPTYEQYF | TGTGCCAGCAGCTTGTGGGGGCGCCCTACCTACGAGCAGTACTTC
- | TRBJ2-3 | - | TRBV5-1 | CASSLSNVRVSQRTQYF | TGCGCCAGCAGCTTGTCAAACGTAAGGGTCTCCCAAAGGACGCAGTATTTT
- | TRBJ2-7 | TRBD2 | TRBV7-9 | CASSSDSGGPYEQYF | TGTGCCAGCAGCTCCGATAGCGGGGGACCCTACGAGCAGTACTTC
- | TRBJ2-7 | TRBD2 | TRBV3-1 | CASSQGVAGVDYEQYF | TGTGCCAGCAGCCAAGGGGTAGCGGGAGTAGACTACGAGCAGTACTTC
- | TRBJ2-5 | - | TRBV6-6 | CASRDFGQPQETQYF | TGTGCCAGCAGAGATTTCGGACAGCCGCAAGAGACCCAGTACTTC
- | TRBJ2-2 | - | TRBV19 | CASSLQDKNTGELFF | TGTGCCAGTAGCCTCCAGGACAAGAACACCGGGGAGCTGTTTTTT
few | TRBJ1-1 | - | TRBV28 | CASSFVTGMNTEAFF | TGTGCCAGCAGTTTCGTAACGGGGATGAACACTGAAGCTTTCTTT
- | TRBJ2-1 | - | TRBV18 | CASGPSYNEQFF | TGTGCCAGCGGGCCGTCCTACAATGAGCAGTTCTTC
few | TRBJ1-5 | - | TRBV4-3 | CASSQDQGAQPQHF | TGCGCCAGCAGCCAAGATCAAGGAGCTCAGCCCCAGCATTTT
many | TRBJ1-5 | - | TRBV28 | CASSLSAGYNQPQHF | TGTGCCAGCAGTTTAAGCGCAGGGTACAATCAGCCCCAGCATTTT
many | TRBJ1-3 | - | TRBV20-1 | CSARDRVDGNTIYF | TGCAGTGCTAGAGACAGGGTAGATGGAAACACCATATATTTT
many | TRBJ2-7 | TRBD1 | TRBV6-1 | CASREGQGIIYEQYF | TGTGCCAGCAGGGAAGGACAGGGAATTATCTACGAGCAGTACTTC
- | TRBJ2-3 | - | TRBV7-2 | CASSSWVICTDTQYF | TGTGCCAGCAGCTCATGGGTTATTTGCACAGATACGCAGTATTTT
many | TRBJ2-5 | TRBD2 | TRBV13 | CASSSGTSGYQETQYF | TGTGCCAGCAGCTCCGGGACTAGCGGTTACCAAGAGACCCAGTACTTC
many | TRBJ2-3 | - | TRBV7-6 | CASSLEGDHSTDTQYF | TGTGCCAGCAGCTTAGAGGGGGACCACAGCACAGATACGCAGTATTTT
- | TRBJ2-1 | TRBD1 | TRBV6-2/TRBV6-3 | CASIHTGTEPVNEQFF | TGTGCCAGCATTCACACCGGGACAGAGCCTGTCAATGAGCAGTTCTTC
few | TRBJ2-7 | - | TRBV10-2 | CASSESFAGALYEQYF | TGCGCCAGCAGTGAGTCCTTCGCAGGGGCCCTCTACGAGCAGTACTTC
- | TRBJ2-5 | - | TRBV27 | CASSLAGPQKETQYF | TGTGCCAGCAGTTTGGCAGGACCTCAAAAAGAGACCCAGTACTTC
- | TRBJ2-3 | TRBD1 | TRBV7-8 | CASTPTGGIDTQYF | TGTGCCAGCACTCCGACAGGGGGCATAGATACGCAGTATTTT
- | TRBJ2-7 | TRBD2 | TRBV7-6 | CASSPKTSDEPYEHYF | TGTGCCAGCAGCCCGAAGACTAGCGATGAACCCTACGAGCACTACTTC
many | TRBJ2-2 | TRBD2 | TRBV29-1 | CSVGWTSGRDTGELFF | TGCAGCGTGGGATGGACTAGCGGGAGGGACACCGGGGAGCTGTTTTTT
- | TRBJ2-1 | TRBD1 | TRBV2 | CASSELGTGSYGQFF | TGTGCCAGCAGTGAATTGGGGACAGGGTCTTATGGGCAGTTCTTC
- | TRBJ2-3 | - | TRBV20-1 | CSARLAISTDTQYF | TGCAGTGCTAGACTAGCAATTAGCACAGATACGCAGTATTTT
many | TRBJ2-7 | - | TRBV28 | CASSFFRDSYEQYF | TGTGCCAGCAGTTTCTTCCGGGACTCCTACGAGCAGTACTTC
- | TRBJ2-3 | - | TRBV6-2/TRBV6-3 | CASSYLTGLYF | TGTGCCAGCAGTTACTTGACAGGTCTGTATTTT
few | TRBJ2-1 | TRBD2 | TRBV29-1 | CSSRPTSGNLNEQFF | TGCAGCTCGCGCCCCACTAGCGGGAATTTAAATGAGCAGTTCTTC
many | TRBJ2-3 | - | TRBV12-3/TRBV12-4 | CASSLAWSADTQYF | TGTGCCAGCAGTTTAGCCTGGTCTGCAGATACGCAGTATTTT
- | TRBJ2-7 | TRBD2 | TRBV7-9 | CASCSMGGSLYEQYF | TGTGCCAGCTGCTCCATGGGGGGGAGCCTCTACGAGCAGTACTTC
many | TRBJ2-3 | TRBD2 | TRBV28 | CASSLFPSGRINTQYF | TGTGCCAGCAGTTTATTCCCTAGCGGGAGGATTAATACGCAGTATTTT
few | TRBJ2-7 | TRBD2 | TRBV20-1 | CSARGGGTSGIGPYEQYF | TGCAGTGCTAGGGGAGGGGGGACTAGCGGGATTGGTCCCTACGAGCAGTACTTC
few | TRBJ2-5 | - | TRBV28 | CASSLFGEETQSF | TGTGCCAGCAGTTTGTTCGGAGAAGAGACCCAGTCCTTC
many | TRBJ1-5 | - | TRBV19 | CASTLGSRGGQPQHF | TGTGCCAGTACCCTAGGATCCAGGGGAGGGCAGCCCCAGCATTTT
many | TRBJ1-1 | - | TRBV28 | CASSLFGQPNTEAFF | TGTGCCAGCAGTTTATTCGGGCAGCCGAACACTGAAGCTTTCTTT
many | TRBJ2-3 | - | TRBV7-2 | CASSLYQEAQYF | TGTGCCAGCAGCCTCTACCAGGAGGCGCAGTATTTT
- | TRBJ1-1 | - | TRBV5-3 | CVSSLGGSEAFF | TGTGTCAGCAGCTTAGGAGGGAGTGAAGCTTTCTTT
- | TRBJ1-2 | - | TRBV6-2/TRBV6-3 | CASGDYGYPF | TGTGCCAGCGGTGACTATGGCTACCCCTTC
few | TRBJ2-7 | - | TRBV19 | CASSIGLGEQYF | TGTGCCAGTAGTATAGGCTTGGGCGAGCAGTACTTC
many | TRBJ2-3 | - | TRBV6-2/TRBV6-3 | CASSYADTQYF | TGTGCCAGCAGTTACGCGGATACGCAGTATTTT